This T cell receptor beta chain was identified in a study of shared clonotypes between healthy human individuals (dated by TCRdb to the early 2020s). Regarding the study in general: The cohort included a few men and two women between 18 and 49 years of age. For each donor, CD4 naive and CD4 memory were each given three plates, CD8 naive was given two plates, and CD8 memory was given one plate. Between about 0.85 and 10 billion PBMCs per donor were obtained by leukapheresis. Blood TCR repertoires of five healthy adults were deeply sequenced to estimate repertoire size and the extent of clonotype sharing between individuals. Different laboratories and diverse techniques were used to prepare libraries and sequence TCR repertoires, to increase sequencing depth and limit assay-specific biases.

V lost 5 bases and J lost 6 bases; the stretch between them is 16 bases long. Based on the germline V gene (reference sequence), the CDR1 and CDR2 sequences are SEHNR and FQNEAQ. Spanning cysteine to phenylalanine, the CDR3 consists of 15 amino acids. CDR3 DNA only is kept here, 45 bases in frame from base 1. TCR CDR3 regions were amplified from genomic DNA by multiplex PCR using the deep immunoSEQ assay. Extracted genomic DNA from each cell subset was spread evenly across all wells of several immunoSEQ 96-well plates, with each plate serving as a replicate. For sorted subsets, roughly 200 ng of genomic DNA, equivalent to roughly 33,000 T cell genomes, went into each replicate PCR. Purified libraries were measured with a Qubit 3.0 fluorometer, size-checked on a Bioanalyzer 2100, and measured again with the KAPA Library Quantification kit. A separate single-read 150-cycle Illumina NextSeq 550 flow cell was used to sequence each immunoSEQ 96-well plate. The source study handled its data this way. Because the immunoSEQ output included only junctional sequences and no quality scores, the filtering could not be the same as the filtering used for full-length reads. To assign V/J genes and CDR3, sequences were annotated using PyIR, a Python wrapper for IgBLAST v1.9, with IMGT germline references. Any read was removed if the V/J assignment was weak (E-value above 1e-6), the CDR3 was missing, or the read contained stop codons, out-of-frame junctions, or ambiguous translated residues. V3J clonotypes were defined by identical inferred V gene, J gene, and CDR3 amino acid sequence. To compute the percentage overlap between repertoires, the number of shared unique clonotypes was divided by the size of the smaller repertoire. Three approaches were used to assess repertoire richness: RTK rarefaction, the Chao1 estimator, and Recon v2.1 estimates of unobserved clonotypes. OLGA was used to compute generation probabilities for all TCRbeta clonotypes that the gDNA method yielded from four donors. In its TCRdb copy, this immuneACCESS table keeps in-frame sequences only and misses some clones. Where compared with another copy, unresolved V genes explain less than half of these, and the others have no known cause. The D gene and trimming were derived from the DNA, and the V and J assignments and clone size from that table. The sample has 2.3 million or so clones on record, approximately 95% of them singletons. 0.3% to 0.4% of the sample is in the top ten clones.

Healthy HIV-negative adults with no recently reported acute infections or vaccinations were included as donors. All donors were Caucasian adults living in Nashville, Tennessee, USA. CD4+ T cells were enriched through magnetic negative selection, after which naive cells were positively selected on CD45RA and the remaining negative fraction served as the memory subset. Blood was obtained by leukapheresis, after which PBMCs were separated by Ficoll-Histopaque density gradient centrifugation and cryopreserved in liquid nitrogen vapor phase. Purity and quantity of every magnetically sorted T cell population were checked by analytical flow cytometry. Each sorted fraction had its genomic DNA isolated and then quantified by UV absorbance on a Nanodrop 2000c. About this clone: There is no known antigen for this receptor. Base qualities are not recorded, but no much larger clone differs from it by a single base.

The full study reports these points: Pairwise subsampling led to the expectation that sequencing depth would affect the degree of clonotype sharing among donors. The genetic and exposure-history diversity represented was limited by the small number of donors. Higher generation probabilities were observed for clonotypes shared by all four sorted-subset donors than for non-shared clonotypes. Even with the large sequencing depth, rarefaction of the sorted-subset datasets indicated that sequencing was incomplete. Larger estimated clonotype richness was generally found for naive subsets than for memory subsets. Only blood was sampled, and tissue TCR repertoires likely differ from those in blood. When a few donors were compared, the shared fraction of clonotypes was roughly 4.8% for naive CD4, around 3.6% for naive CD8, 2.3% for memory CD4, and under 0.5% for memory CD8.

This receptor was obtained from a man aged 18 to 29 in good health. Some clones in this sample may be carry-over from other donors' samples. The sequenced material came from naive CD4+ T cells from PBMCs. The sample's cell subset or site label is to be understood as: CD45RA+ positively selected. The V and J genes are TRBV7-9 and TRBJ2-2; no D gene call is confident. The CDR3 protein sequence reads: CASSPPGLRPGELFF. In nucleotide form, the sequence is TGTGCCAGCAGCCCGCCCGGGCTCCGACCCGGGGAGCTGTTTTTT.